Given below is one TCR beta chain in context. Generated by immunoSEQ multiplex PCR, the TCRdb table keeps only in-frame clones and is missing some. The sample yields approximately 330,000 clones, approximately 86% seen once. This sample is drawn from a study of blood T cell repertoires in COVID-19. This CDR3 spans 17 amino acids. In germline, CDR1 is MDHEN, CDR2 SYDVKM. Trimming at V came to 3 bases and at J to 6 bases, leaving 16 bases not matched to a gene. The chain is built from TRBV28 and TRBJ2-7; 8 bases are a match to TRBD1. The sequenced sample was PBMCs or T cells enriched from blood (not recorded which). This TCR was recovered from a woman in her thirties or forties with acute COVID-19. CDR3 bases: TGTGCCAGCAGTTTTAGCCTCGTAACGGACAGGGCAACCGAGCAGTACTTC. It yields the protein CASSFSLVTDRATEQYF.